The next 18 T cell receptor beta chains were all read from a single sample in a study of blood T cell repertoires in COVID-19. Assay: immunoSEQ multiplex PCR; the TCRdb copy retains only in-frame clones and omits some. The repertoire holds some 31,000 clones, 65% to 90% seen once, with about 9.6% in the top ten. The material sequenced was peripheral blood. The receptor set was obtained from a man of 80 years or more with active COVID-19.

The chain carries TRBV7-8 and TRBJ1-1; 11 bases are shared with TRBD1. Germline CDR1 and CDR2: SGHVS and FQNEAQ. The CDR3 is 16 amino acids. V was clipped by 5 bases and J by 2 bases; unmatched bases: 7. The CDR3 spells CASSPRDRGSNTEAFF. Here the CDR3 DNA reads TGTGCCAGCAGCCCCCGGGACAGGGGGAGTAACACTGAAGCTTTCTTT.

V usage is TRBV7-8 and J usage is TRBJ1-1, with 11 bases fitting TRBD1. Germline V gene sequence: CDR1 SGHVS, CDR2 FQNEAQ. The CDR3 is made up of 16 amino acids. The junction had 2 bases not matched to a gene; V was cut back by 2 bases and J by 0 bases. The chain's CDR3 is CASSLKDRGLNTEAFF. The CDR3 DNA sequence: TGTGCCAGCAGCTTAAAGGACAGGGGGCTGAACACTGAAGCTTTCTTT.

The chain uses TRBV7-2 and TRBJ2-3; a weak D match, TRBD1 (6 bases). The CDR3 runs 15 residues. Germline values: CDR1 SGHTA, CDR2 FQGNSA. The V and J ends lost 6 bases and 0 bases respectively, with 13 bases between them. The CDR3 sequence is CASSPLGASTDTQYF. CDR3 coding DNA: TGTGCCAGCAGTCCGCTGGGGGCTAGCACAGATACGCAGTATTTT.

V usage is TRBV7-9 and J usage is TRBJ2-7; no clear D gene. CDR1 and CDR2 from the germline V gene are SEHNR and FQNEAQ (reference sequence). CDR3 length: 13 residues. The germline V and J ends were trimmed by 2 bases and 2 bases, with 7 bases remaining between them. CDR3 nucleotides: TGTGCCAGCAGCTTAACGGTTACCTACGAGCAGTACTTC. This codes for CASSLTVTYEQYF. Together with reference TRBV7-9 and TRBJ2-7, the CDR3 gives the full variable domain: DTGVSQNPRHKITKRGQNVTFRCDPISEHNRLYWYRQTLGQGPEFLTYFQNEAQLEKSRLLSDRFSAERPKGSFSTLEIQRTEQGDSAMYLCASSLTVTYEQYFGPGTRLTVT.

This clone was seen just once. The chain uses TRBV11-2 and TRBJ2-3; 12 nucleotides line up with TRBD2. With 1 base clipped from V and 7 bases from J, the junction kept 3 bases outside the gene matches. The CDR3 loop spans 15 amino acids. The germline V gene encodes CDR1 SGHAT and CDR2 FQNNGV. The CDR3 here is CASSLASGGAYTQYF. The CDR3 DNA reads TGTGCCAGCAGCTTAGCTAGCGGGGGGGCCTATACGCAGTATTTT.

The chain joins TRBV5-4 to TRBJ2-7, with D possibly being TRBD1 (6 bases). V shed 1 base and J shed 3 bases, with 14 bases lying between them. From germline, CDR1 is SGHNT and CDR2 YYREEE (reference sequence). This CDR3 region has 15 residues. The CDR3 protein is CASSLSVDSGYEQYF. CDR3 nucleotides: TGTGCCAGCAGCTTGTCTGTGGACAGTGGCTACGAGCAGTACTTC. Based on the CDR3 plus reference TRBV5-4 and TRBJ2-7, the full variable domain is ETGVTQSPTHLIKTRGQQVTLRCSSQSGHNTVSWYQQALGQGPQFIFQYYREEENGRGNFPPRFSGLQFPNYSSELNVNALELDDSALYLCASSLSVDSGYEQYFGPGTRLTVT.

This clone appeared once. The chain employs TRBV27 and TRBJ1-6; no firm D call. Germline V gives CDR1 MNHEY, CDR2 SMNVEV (reference sequence). The CDR3 loop spans 12 amino acids. Trimming cost V 7 bases and J 4 bases, with 5 bases left between them. This chain's CDR3 is CASTGYNSPLHF. The CDR3 nucleotides are TGTGCCAGCACCGGGTATAATTCACCCCTCCACTTT.

V is TRBV25-1 and J is TRBJ2-7, with 7 bases aligning to TRBD1. J lost 3 bases, V lost 7 bases, and 6 bases had no gene match. Germline-derived CDR1 and CDR2 are MGHDK and SYGVNS. The CDR3 is 13 residues long. The CDR3 DNA reads TGTGCCAGCAACAGGGGATTCGACTACGAGCAGTACTTC. Amino acid sequence: CASNRGFDYEQYF.

The chain combines TRBV18 with TRBJ2-7; D possibly corresponds to TRBD1 (6 bases). The CDR3 is made up of 16 amino acids. V lost 5 bases and J 0 bases, leaving 17 bases between the germline ends. Germline loops: CDR1 KGHSH, CDR2 LQKENI. This CDR3 reads CASSYLQGSSSYEQYF. The DNA of the CDR3 is TGTGCCAGCTCATACCTACAGGGATCGAGCTCCTACGAGCAGTACTTC.

The CDR3 sequence is CASSRGATDTQYF. The CDR3 region has the DNA TGTGCCAGCAGCCGGGGAGCCACAGATACGCAGTATTTT. The chain employs TRBV3-1 (or the pseudogene TRBV3-2) and TRBJ2-3; D is perhaps TRBD2 (5 bases). Germline CDR1 is LGHDT and CDR2 is YNNKEL (reference sequence). Trimming took off 4 bases at V and 2 bases at J, with 7 bases between the two ends. The CDR3 extends over 13 amino acids.

This clone was seen only once. The chain carries TRBV5-1 and TRBJ1-1; D is ambiguous. V dropped 4 bases and J dropped 0 bases, with 10 bases sitting between them. The length of the CDR3 is 14 residues. CDR1 and CDR2 from the germline V gene are SGHRS and YFSETQ. The CDR3 DNA follows: TGCGCCAGCAGCCCGAGCGGGATGAACACTGAAGCTTTCTTT. This sequence encodes CASSPSGMNTEAFF.

The chain carries TRBV3-1 (or the pseudogene TRBV3-2) and TRBJ1-5; possibly TRBD1 for D (5 bases). Trimming took off 0 bases at V and 2 bases at J, with 20 bases between the two ends. The germline gives CDR1 LGHDT, CDR2 YNNKEL (reference sequence). This CDR3 has 19 residues. For the CDR3, the DNA is TGTGCCAGCAGCCAAGATGAGCGGGTGAGGGGTTACGGCAATCAGCCCCAGCATTTT. Its translation is CASSQDERVRGYGNQPQHF.

This clone was observed a single time. The genes are TRBV15 and TRBJ1-2; 7 bases agree with TRBD1. J lost 8 bases, V lost 1 base, and 4 bases had no gene match. CDR1 LNHNV and CDR2 YYDKDF come from the germline V gene (reference sequence). The CDR3 runs to 13 residues. The CDR3 is CATSRGQGKGYTF. The CDR3 nucleotides read TGTGCCACCAGCAGAGGACAGGGAAAAGGCTACACCTTC.

The rearrangement joins TRBV5-1 to TRBJ2-7; 8 bases match TRBD1. Germline CDR1 and CDR2: SGHRS and YFSETQ. Germline trimming cut 4 bases from V and 1 base from J; bases unmatched to any gene: 7. This CDR3 is 15 amino acids long. The CDR3 DNA follows: TGCGCCAGCAGCAAAGGACAGGGATCATCCTACGAGCAGTACTTC. Its protein product is CASSKGQGSSYEQYF.

This clone turned up a few times. The V call is TRBV3-1 (or the pseudogene TRBV3-2), the J call TRBJ2-7, with 7 nucleotides matching TRBD2. Germline lookup yields CDR1 LGHDT and CDR2 YNNKEL (reference sequence). J lost 2 bases, V lost 4 bases, and 2 bases had no gene match. This CDR3 region has 13 residues. The CDR3 region is CASSRTSAYEQYF. Here the CDR3 DNA reads TGTGCCAGCAGCCGGACTAGTGCCTACGAGCAGTACTTC.

This clone was seen only once. The genes are TRBV5-8 and TRBJ1-1; perhaps TRBD1 as D (5 bases). V was cut by 5 bases and J by 2 bases, with 10 bases left in between. Looked up from germline, CDR1 is SGHTS and CDR2 is YDEGEE. This CDR3 spans 13 amino acids. The CDR3 is CASSVDRNTEAFF. The DNA of the CDR3 is TGTGCCAGCAGTGTCGACAGAAACACTGAAGCTTTCTTT.

This clone was detected only a few times. The chain combines TRBV6-5 with TRBJ2-2; no definite D call. Germline CDR1 is MNHEY and CDR2 is SVGAGI. Trimming removed 8 bases from V and 3 bases from J, with 13 bases in between. This CDR3 contains 14 residues. The CDR3: CASRKELYTGELFF. CDR3 nucleotide sequence: TGTGCCAGCCGCAAGGAGTTATACACCGGGGAGCTGTTTTTT.

In nucleotides, the CDR3 is TGTGCCAGCACCAGGGTCATGAACACTGAAGCTTTCTTT. This gives the protein CASTRVMNTEAFF. The chain combines TRBV28 with TRBJ1-1, with TRBD1 as a possible D gene (5 bases). Trimming shortened V by 7 bases and J by 0 bases, and 9 bases separated the two germline ends. The CDR3 runs to 13 residues. Per the germline V gene, CDR1 is MDHEN and CDR2 is SYDVKM.